The next 17 T cell receptor beta chains were all read from a single sample in a study of shared clonotypes between healthy human individuals. Profiling relied on immunoSEQ multiplex PCR, and the TCRdb table lists in-frame clones only, not all of them. The table has about 480,000 clones, approximately 79% seen once. The sequenced sample consisted of PBMCs. Receptor source: a woman aged 40 to 50 in good health. Some clones in this sample may be carry-over from other donors' samples.

This clone was seen a single time. This chain connects TRBV30 to TRBJ2-5; perhaps D is TRBD1 or TRBD2 (7 bases each). V lost 5 bases and J lost 5, with 12 bases in between. This CDR3 is 12 amino acids long. In germline, CDR1 is GTSNPN, CDR2 SVGIG (reference sequence). The CDR3 region is CAWGRGLETQYF. CDR3 bases: TGTGCCTGGGGGAGGGGGCTGGAGACCCAGTACTTC.

The CDR3, as DNA: TGTGCCAGCAGCACCCCCGGGACAGGGATGTTCTTC. Its protein product is CASSTPGTGMFF. This chain joins TRBV7-9 and TRBJ2-1, with 9 bases aligning to TRBD1. Trimming at V came to 5 bases and at J to 15 bases, leaving 8 bases not matched to a gene. Germline lookup yields CDR1 SEHNR and CDR2 FQNEAQ (reference sequence). The CDR3 has 12 residues.

CDR3 protein: CASSLARLAGKDTQYF. CDR3 bases: TGCGCCAGCAGCTTGGCCAGGCTAGCGGGTAAAGATACGCAGTATTTT. This chain connects TRBV5-1 to TRBJ2-3, with 8 positions matching TRBD2. V lost 0 bases and J lost 5; bases outside the gene matches: 8. The CDR3 totals 16 residues. Germline-derived CDR1 and CDR2 are SGHRS and YFSETQ.

The chain combines TRBV6-5 with TRBJ1-1; weak D call: TRBD1 (5 bases). V shed 2 bases and J shed 4 bases, with 14 bases lying between them. Germline lookup yields CDR1 MNHEY and CDR2 SVGAGI. The CDR3 length is 15 residues. CDR3 bases: TGTGCCAGCAGTTACGGGGGGGGGAGGTTCACTGAAGCTTTCTTT. This sequence encodes CASSYGGGRFTEAFF.

This clone was seen at least ten times. The chain links TRBV5-1 to TRBJ2-1, with 8 bases lining up with TRBD2. Germline V gene data show CDR1 as SGHRS and CDR2 as YFSETQ. The CDR3 runs 16 residues. V gave up 0 bases and J gave up 7 bases; unmatched junction bases: 9. The CDR3 sequence: CASSLAPGLVKNEQFF. CDR3 nucleotides: TGCGCCAGCAGCTTGGCCCCGGGACTAGTTAAAAATGAGCAGTTCTTC.

The rearrangement joins TRBV10-3 to TRBJ2-2; D is uncertain. CDR1 and CDR2 (germline): ENHRY, SYGVKD. This CDR3 region has 13 residues. V was cut by 0 bases and J by 4 bases, with 3 bases left in between. The CDR3 sequence: CAISESGTGELFF. Written as DNA, the CDR3 is TGTGCCATCAGTGAGTCTGGCACCGGGGAGCTGTTTTTT.

This clone was counted a single time. The chain combines TRBV5-4 with TRBJ2-7, with a tentative D call TRBD2 (6 bases). Trimming removed 2 bases from V and 5 bases from J, with 14 bases in between. The CDR3 sequence is 14 residues long. The germline CDR1 and CDR2 sequences are SGHNT and YYREEE (reference sequence). The CDR3: CASSFGGARHEQYF. For the CDR3, the DNA is TGTGCCAGCAGCTTTGGAGGGGCGCGGCACGAGCAGTACTTC. The full variable domain, in which reference TRBV5-4 and TRBJ2-7 provide the parts outside the CDR3, is ETGVTQSPTHLIKTRGQQVTLRCSSQSGHNTVSWYQQALGQGPQFIFQYYREEENGRGNFPPRFSGLQFPNYSSELNVNALELDDSALYLCASSFGGARHEQYFGPGTRLTVT.

The rearrangement links TRBV29-1 to TRBJ2-1; weak D call: TRBD1 (5 bases). The V gene's germline CDR1 is SQVTM and CDR2 ANQGSEA. The CDR3 loop spans 15 amino acids. The V end lost 8 bases, the J end lost 4 bases, and 21 bases lay between the germline ends. This CDR3 is CSLRLSLGAYNEQFF. The CDR3 coding sequence is TGCAGCCTACGTCTTAGCCTAGGGGCGTACAATGAGCAGTTCTTC.

CDR3 coding DNA: TGTGCCAGCAGTGAAGCGGACTCTGGGGCCAACGTCCTGACTTTC. This gives the protein CASSEADSGANVLTF. The J gene is TRBJ2-6, the V gene TRBV6-1; D is ambiguous. CDR3 size: 15 residues. From germline, CDR1 is MNHNS and CDR2 SASEGT. Trimming pared 0 bases from V and 0 bases from J, leaving 3 bases between.

The chain combines TRBV2 with TRBJ1-4; no firm D call. Deletions cut 4 bases from V and 8 bases from J, with 11 bases between. Germline V gene data show CDR1 as SNHLY and CDR2 as FYNNEI. The CDR3 is made up of 13 amino acids. The CDR3 is CASSGGLSEKLFF. The CDR3 coding sequence is TGTGCCAGCAGTGGGGGTTTAAGCGAAAAACTGTTTTTT.

The chain has TRBV27 and TRBJ1-1; 7 nucleotides line up with TRBD1. The CDR3 consists of 14 residues. The trim removed 6 bases at V and 5 bases at J, leaving 9 bases unmatched. CDR1 is MNHEY, CDR2 SMNVEV, per germline (reference sequence). Written as DNA, the CDR3 is TGTGCCAGCAGAACGACAGGGCTGGTAACTGAAGCTTTCTTT. This encodes CASRTTGLVTEAFF.

The V gene is TRBV9, the J gene TRBJ2-3, with D possibly matching TRBD1 (6 bases). The CDR3 contains 13 residues. The V gene lost 0 bases and the J gene lost 5 bases, with 7 bases spanning the gap. Germline V CDR1 and CDR2: SGDLS, YYNGEE. The CDR3 nucleotides are TGTGCCAGCAGCGTAGCCAGGGGAGATACGCAGTATTTT. This encodes CASSVARGDTQYF.

The chain is built from TRBV7-2 and TRBJ1-2; D perhaps matches TRBD1 (5 bases). Trimming left V 3 bases short and J 1 base short, with 6 bases between. This CDR3 is built from 13 residues. Germline V gives CDR1 SGHTA, CDR2 FQGNSA. The DNA of the CDR3 is TGTGCCAGCAGCTTGGACAATAACTATGGCTACACCTTC. It is translated as CASSLDNNYGYTF.

This chain links TRBV27 with TRBJ2-1, with D perhaps matching TRBD2 (5 bases). This CDR3 is built from 13 residues. Trimming took 2 bases from V and 4 from J, leaving 6 bases between them. The germline CDR1 and CDR2 sequences are MNHEY and SMNVEV (reference sequence). This CDR3 is CASSLGEYNEQFF. In DNA, the CDR3 is TGTGCCAGCAGTTTAGGGGAGTACAATGAGCAGTTCTTC.

V usage is TRBV5-5 and J usage is TRBJ2-5; no definite D call. V lost 0 bases and J lost 12, with 12 bases in between. The CDR3 is made up of 12 amino acids. The germline V gene encodes CDR1 SGHKS and CDR2 YYEKEE (reference sequence). The chain's CDR3 is CASSLEGYPEYF. The CDR3 DNA sequence: TGTGCCAGCAGCTTGGAGGGCTACCCCGAGTACTTC.

V is TRBV30 and J is TRBJ2-1, with D perhaps matching TRBD2 (6 bases). The CDR3 length is 13 residues. Germline V lookup: CDR1 GTSNPN, CDR2 SVGIG (reference sequence). V lost 8 bases, J lost 4 bases, and 15 bases lay in between. CDR3 loop: CATSRETYNEQFF. The CDR3 DNA reads as TGTGCCACTAGCCGGGAGACTTACAATGAGCAGTTCTTC.

V is TRBV7-2 and J is TRBJ1-1; a weak D match, TRBD1 (5 bases). Germline loops: CDR1 SGHTA, CDR2 FQGNSA. Trimming left V 5 bases short and J 4 bases short, with 11 bases between. This CDR3 is built from 13 residues. CDR3 sequence reads: CASSARVPTEAFF. In DNA, the CDR3 is TGTGCCAGCAGCGCCAGGGTCCCCACTGAAGCTTTCTTT.